These 9 T cell receptor beta chains were all obtained from the same sample, sequenced in a study of T cell responses to AZD1222 COVID-19 vaccine. TCRdb's copy holds only in-frame clones and misses some; the assay was immunoSEQ multiplex PCR. The sample has 120,000 or so clones, 70% to 90% seen once. The sequencing used peripheral blood, collected 28 days after the second AZD1222 dose. These receptors were collected from an adult who received the AZD1222 COVID-19 vaccine.

The chain links TRBV12-5 to TRBJ1-1; the match to TRBD1 covers 7 bases. The CDR3 sequence is 13 residues long. The germline CDR1 and CDR2 sequences are LGHNT and FRNRAP. J gave up 4 bases and V 7 bases, and 6 bases lay outside the gene matches. Written as DNA, the CDR3 is TGTGCTAGTGAGACAGGGCAGGGCACTGAAGCTTTCTTT. This encodes CASETGQGTEAFF.

CDR3 region: CATEGVTGELFF. The DNA for the CDR3 is TGTGCCACTGAGGGGGTCACCGGGGAGCTGTTTTTT. V and J are TRBV6-5 and TRBJ2-2; D is perhaps TRBD1 (6 bases). The germline CDR1 and CDR2 sequences are MNHEY and SVGAGI. This CDR3 has 12 residues. The V gene lost 10 bases and the J gene lost 4 bases, with 10 bases spanning the gap.

This chain uses TRBV9 with TRBJ1-1; the D is unclear. The CDR3 length is 13 residues. The germline V and J ends were trimmed by 0 bases and 3 bases, with 6 bases remaining between them. Looked up from germline, CDR1 is SGDLS and CDR2 is YYNGEE. CDR3 in amino acids: CASSVAGHTEAFF. The DNA for the CDR3 is TGTGCCAGCAGCGTAGCTGGGCACACTGAAGCTTTCTTT.

V and J are TRBV3-1 (or the pseudogene TRBV3-2) and TRBJ2-7; 15 positions agree with TRBD2. Unmatched junction bases numbered 6, after V lost 0 bases and J lost 3 bases. Germline CDR1 and CDR2: LGHDT and YNNKEL (reference sequence). The CDR3 has 18 residues. The CDR3 region is CASSQDAGLAGGFYEQYF. CDR3 DNA sequence: TGTGCCAGCAGCCAAGATGCGGGACTAGCGGGGGGTTTCTACGAGCAGTACTTC.

This chain connects TRBV5-1 to TRBJ2-5; D perhaps matches TRBD1 (5 bases). CDR3 length: 15 residues. V lost 0 bases and J lost 2, with 11 bases in between. The V gene's germline CDR1 is SGHRS and CDR2 YFSETQ. In nucleotides, the CDR3 is TGCGCCAGCAGCTTGGGGGGCGCGAGGCAAGAGACCCAGTACTTC. It is translated as CASSLGGARQETQYF.

This clone is a singleton in its sample. V gene TRBV6-2 or TRBV6-3 combines with J gene TRBJ2-2, with D possibly being TRBD1 (6 bases). Trimming stripped 4 bases from V and 6 bases from J, with 15 bases between. The germline gives CDR1 MNHEY, CDR2 SVGEGT. The CDR3 loop spans 15 amino acids. The CDR3 reads CASSSAGEKAGELFF. The CDR3 DNA reads as TGTGCCAGCAGTTCGGCAGGGGAAAAAGCCGGGGAGCTGTTTTTT.

The V and J genes are TRBV28 and TRBJ2-1; possibly TRBD2 for D (5 bases). The CDR3 has 15 residues. Germline lookup yields CDR1 MDHEN and CDR2 SYDVKM. Trimming shortened V by 8 bases and J by 9 bases, and 23 bases separated the two germline ends. This CDR3 is CASLRLYGRAGEQFF. Here the CDR3 DNA reads TGTGCCAGCCTACGTCTGTACGGGCGGGCGGGTGAGCAGTTCTTC.

As regards this clone: Other DNA variants within this sample encode the same CDR3. This rearrangement joins TRBV19 to TRBJ2-7; 7 bases are a match to TRBD1. This CDR3 is built from 12 residues. With V trimmed by 3 bases and J by 5 bases, 1 base remained unmatched. Per germline, CDR1 LNHDA and CDR2 SQIVND (reference sequence). This CDR3 is CASSIDRDEQYF. The DNA of the CDR3 is TGTGCCAGTAGTATCGACAGGGACGAGCAGTACTTC.

This chain uses TRBV5-4 with TRBJ1-1, with TRBD1 as a possible D gene (5 bases). CDR3 length equals 13 residues. Germline loops: CDR1 SGHNT, CDR2 YYREEE (reference sequence). Deletions cut 5 bases from V and 4 bases from J, with 12 bases between. CDR3 loop: CASSNWGFTEAFF. The CDR3, as DNA: TGTGCCAGCAGTAATTGGGGGTTCACTGAAGCTTTCTTT.